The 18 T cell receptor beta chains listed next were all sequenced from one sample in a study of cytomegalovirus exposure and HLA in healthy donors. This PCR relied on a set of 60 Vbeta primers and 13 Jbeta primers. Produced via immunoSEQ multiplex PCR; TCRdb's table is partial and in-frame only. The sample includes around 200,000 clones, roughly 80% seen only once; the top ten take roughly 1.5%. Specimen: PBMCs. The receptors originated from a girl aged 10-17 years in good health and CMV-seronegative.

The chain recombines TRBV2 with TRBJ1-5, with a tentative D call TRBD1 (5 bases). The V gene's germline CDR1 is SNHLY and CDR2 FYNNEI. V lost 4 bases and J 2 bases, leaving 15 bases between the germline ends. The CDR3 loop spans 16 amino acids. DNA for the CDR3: TGTGCCAGCAGTGCCACCCCGGCGGGGGGCAATCAGCCCCAGCATTTT. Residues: CASSATPAGGNQPQHF.

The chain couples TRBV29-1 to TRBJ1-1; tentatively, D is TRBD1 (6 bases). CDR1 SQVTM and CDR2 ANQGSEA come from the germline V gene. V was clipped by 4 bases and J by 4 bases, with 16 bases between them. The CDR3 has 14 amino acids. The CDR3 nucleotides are TGCAGCGTTGTAGTAACAGGGCGTACCACTGAAGCTTTCTTT. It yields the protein CSVVVTGRTTEAFF.

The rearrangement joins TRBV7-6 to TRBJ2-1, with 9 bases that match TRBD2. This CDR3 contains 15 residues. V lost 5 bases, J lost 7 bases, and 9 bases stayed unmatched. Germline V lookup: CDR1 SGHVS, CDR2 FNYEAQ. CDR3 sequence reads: CASSVSGSLGNEQFF. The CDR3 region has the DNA TGTGCCAGCAGCGTTAGCGGGAGTCTTGGGAATGAGCAGTTCTTC.

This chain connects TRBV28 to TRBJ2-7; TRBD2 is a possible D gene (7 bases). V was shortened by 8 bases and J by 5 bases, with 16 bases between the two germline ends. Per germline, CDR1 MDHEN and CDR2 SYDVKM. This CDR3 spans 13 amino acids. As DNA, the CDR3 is TGTGCCAGCCGTCTTGGGGGGGGCCACGAGCAGTACTTC. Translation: CASRLGGGHEQYF.

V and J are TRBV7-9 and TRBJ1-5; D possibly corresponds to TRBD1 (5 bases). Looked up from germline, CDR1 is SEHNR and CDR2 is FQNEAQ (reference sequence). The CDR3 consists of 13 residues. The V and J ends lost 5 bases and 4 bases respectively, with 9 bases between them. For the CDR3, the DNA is TGTGCCAGCAGCCCACAGGAAAATCAGCCCCAGCATTTT. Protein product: CASSPQENQPQHF.

The CDR3 DNA sequence: TGTGCCAGCAGGCGGGGACGCCAAACCGACTACAATGAGCAGTTCTTC. It is translated as CASRRGRQTDYNEQFF. This chain uses TRBV27 with TRBJ2-1, with D possibly being TRBD2 (6 bases). CDR3 length: 16 amino acids. Germline CDR1 reads MNHEY; CDR2 reads SMNVEV (reference sequence). V gave up 6 bases and J gave up 3 bases, with 18 bases separating them.

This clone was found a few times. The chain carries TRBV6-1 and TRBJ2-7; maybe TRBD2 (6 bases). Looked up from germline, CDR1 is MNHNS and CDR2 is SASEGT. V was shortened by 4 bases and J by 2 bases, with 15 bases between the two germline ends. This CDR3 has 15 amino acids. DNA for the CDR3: TGTGCCAGCAGTGCTGGACTACTAAGCACCTACGAGCAGTACTTC. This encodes CASSAGLLSTYEQYF.

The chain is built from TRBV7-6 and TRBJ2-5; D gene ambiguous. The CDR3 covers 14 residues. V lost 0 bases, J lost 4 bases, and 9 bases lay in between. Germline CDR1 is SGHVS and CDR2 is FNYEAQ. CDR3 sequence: CASSLALGGETQYF. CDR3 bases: TGTGCCAGCAGCTTAGCTCTCGGCGGAGAGACCCAGTACTTC.

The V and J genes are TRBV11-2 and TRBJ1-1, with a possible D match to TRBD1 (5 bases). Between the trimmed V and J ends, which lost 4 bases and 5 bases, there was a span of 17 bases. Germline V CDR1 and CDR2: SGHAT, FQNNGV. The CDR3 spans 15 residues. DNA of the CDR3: TGTGCCAGCAGCTCACTCGGGGACGGGAGAACTGAAGCTTTCTTT. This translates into CASSSLGDGRTEAFF. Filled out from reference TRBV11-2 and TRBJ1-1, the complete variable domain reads EAGVAQSPRYKIIEKRQSVAFWCNPISGHATLYWYQQILGQGPKLLIQFQNNGVVDDSQLPKDRFSAERLKGVDSTLKIQPAKLEDSAVYLCASSSLGDGRTEAFFGQGTRLTVV.

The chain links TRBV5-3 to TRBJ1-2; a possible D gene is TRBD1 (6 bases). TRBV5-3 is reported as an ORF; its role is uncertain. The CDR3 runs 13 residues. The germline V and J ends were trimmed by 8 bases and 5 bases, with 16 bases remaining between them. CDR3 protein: CASPTGFSYGYTF. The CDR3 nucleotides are TGTGCCAGTCCCACAGGGTTTAGTTATGGCTACACCTTC.

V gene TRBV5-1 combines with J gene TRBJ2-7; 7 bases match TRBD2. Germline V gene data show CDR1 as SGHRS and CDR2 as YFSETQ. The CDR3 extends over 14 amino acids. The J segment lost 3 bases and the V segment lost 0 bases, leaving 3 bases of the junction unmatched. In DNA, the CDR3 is TGCGCCAGCAGCTTGGAGCGGGACTTCTACGAGCAGTACTTC. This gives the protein CASSLERDFYEQYF.

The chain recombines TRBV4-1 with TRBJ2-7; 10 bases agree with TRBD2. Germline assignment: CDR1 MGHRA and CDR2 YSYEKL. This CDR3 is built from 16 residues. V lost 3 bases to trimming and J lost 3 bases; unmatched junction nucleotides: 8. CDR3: CASSQVVAGGGYEQYF. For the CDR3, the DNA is TGCGCCAGCAGCCAGGTGGTAGCGGGGGGTGGCTACGAGCAGTACTTC.

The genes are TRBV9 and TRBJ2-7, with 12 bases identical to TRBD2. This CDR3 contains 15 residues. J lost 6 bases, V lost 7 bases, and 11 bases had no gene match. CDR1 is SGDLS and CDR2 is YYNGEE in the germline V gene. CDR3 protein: CASGPLGLAGSEQYF. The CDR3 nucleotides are TGTGCCAGCGGCCCGCTCGGACTAGCGGGAAGCGAGCAGTACTTC.

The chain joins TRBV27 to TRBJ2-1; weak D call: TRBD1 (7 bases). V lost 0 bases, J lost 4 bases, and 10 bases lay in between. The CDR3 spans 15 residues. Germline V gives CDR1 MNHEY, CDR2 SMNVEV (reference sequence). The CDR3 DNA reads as TGTGCCAGCAGTTTATCTCCAGGGGGGTACAATGAGCAGTTCTTC. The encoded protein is CASSLSPGGYNEQFF.

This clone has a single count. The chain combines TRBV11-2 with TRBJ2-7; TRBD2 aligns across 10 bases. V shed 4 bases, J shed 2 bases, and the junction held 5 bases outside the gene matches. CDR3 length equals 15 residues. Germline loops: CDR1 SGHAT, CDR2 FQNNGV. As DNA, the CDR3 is TGTGCCAGCAGCTCACGGACTAGCGGCACCTACGAGCAGTACTTC. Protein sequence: CASSSRTSGTYEQYF.

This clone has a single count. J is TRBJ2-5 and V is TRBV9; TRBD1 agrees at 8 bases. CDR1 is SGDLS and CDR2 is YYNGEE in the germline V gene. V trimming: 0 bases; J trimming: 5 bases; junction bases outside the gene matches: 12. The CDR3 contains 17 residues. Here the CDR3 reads CASSVGNGQGKGETQYF. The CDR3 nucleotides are TGTGCCAGCAGCGTAGGTAACGGACAGGGTAAAGGGGAGACCCAGTACTTC.

The CDR3 DNA follows: TGTGCCAGCAGCTTGTCGGGACTAGCGAACACCGGGGAGCTGTTTTTT. Translated: CASSLSGLANTGELFF. The V call is TRBV7-9, the J call TRBJ2-2, with 8 bases that match TRBD2. The V segment lost 3 bases and the J segment 0 bases; nucleotides outside the gene matches: 3. Germline-derived CDR1 and CDR2 are SEHNR and FQNEAQ (reference sequence). The CDR3 has 16 amino acids.

The CDR3 is CASSYRQGAQSGYTF. The CDR3 region has the DNA TGTGCCAGCAGTTACCGACAGGGGGCGCAATCTGGCTACACCTTC. The chain links TRBV28 to TRBJ1-2; TRBD1 matches 10 bases. CDR1 is MDHEN, CDR2 SYDVKM, per germline. V dropped 4 bases and J dropped 7; count of bases not matched to a gene: 9. This CDR3 region has 15 residues.